The 10 T cell receptor beta chains below all came from one sample that was sequenced in a study of PD-L1 blockade in urothelial cancer. Sequenced by immunoSEQ multiplex PCR; TCRdb stores in-frame clones only, minus some. The table lists 100,000 to 150,000 clones, approximately 84% of them singletons, with roughly 3.5% in the top ten. Time point denoted: pretreatment peripheral blood. This sample comprised PBMCs, obtained around atezolizumab (anti-PD-L1) treatment. These receptors were taken from a middle-aged man with urothelial cancer.

This clone was seen just once. V and J are TRBV18 and TRBJ2-4, with 9 bases fitting TRBD1. The germline V gene encodes CDR1 KGHSH and CDR2 LQKENI. With 2 bases clipped from V and 13 bases from J, the junction kept 12 bases outside the gene matches. The CDR3 sequence is 15 residues long. The CDR3 loop reads CASSPGEWGQGRQYF. The CDR3 DNA is TGTGCCAGCTCACCAGGTGAATGGGGACAGGGAAGACAGTACTTC.

The V and J genes are TRBV6-6 and TRBJ1-1; D gene ambiguous. The V end lost 4 bases, the J end lost 1 base, and 7 bases lay between the germline ends. The CDR3 sequence is 13 residues long. Germline V gene sequence: CDR1 MNHNY, CDR2 SVGAGI (reference sequence). The CDR3 protein is CASSSERNTEAFF. For the CDR3, the DNA is TGTGCCAGCAGTTCTGAGAGGAACACTGAAGCTTTCTTT.

The V gene is TRBV27, the J gene TRBJ1-5; 9 nucleotides agree with TRBD1. The CDR3 spans 14 residues. The V gene end was trimmed by 4 bases and the J gene end by 6 bases; junction bases not matched to a gene: 4. Germline V gene data show CDR1 as MNHEY and CDR2 as SMNVEV (reference sequence). This CDR3 is CASSSTGGGQPQHF. In DNA form, the CDR3 reads TGTGCCAGCAGTTCGACAGGGGGAGGTCAGCCCCAGCATTTT.

V is TRBV14 and J is TRBJ2-5, with a possible D match to TRBD2 (6 bases). Germline V lookup: CDR1 SGHDN, CDR2 FVKESK. The V end lost 7 bases, the J end lost 4 bases, and 19 bases lay between the germline ends. The CDR3 has 15 amino acids. In DNA form, the CDR3 reads TGTGCCAGCACCTTTAGCGGCTTTAGCGGAGAGACCCAGTACTTC. Translated: CASTFSGFSGETQYF.

The V gene is TRBV5-4, the J gene TRBJ2-5; 8 bases map to TRBD2. The CDR3 has 17 residues. Trimming cost V 3 bases and J 4 bases; bases outside gene matches: 14. CDR1 and CDR2 (germline): SGHNT, YYREEE (reference sequence). The CDR3 region has the DNA TGTGCCAGCAGCTGGGGGATAAGCGGGAGTGGGGGAGAGACCCAGTACTTC. Translation: CASSWGISGSGGETQYF.

This clone was found a few times. J is TRBJ1-2 and V is TRBV20-1; possible D gene TRBD1, 5 bases. This CDR3 is 11 amino acids long. V was cut by 5 bases and J by 8 bases, with 12 bases left in between. Germline CDR1 reads DFQATT; CDR2 reads SNEGSKA (reference sequence). The CDR3 DNA is TGCAGTGCTCGGACGGGGGGAGGCTACACCTTC. Its translation is CSARTGGGYTF.

The chain carries TRBV19 and TRBJ2-5; possible D gene TRBD2, 6 bases. This CDR3 spans 13 amino acids. Germline V gene sequence: CDR1 LNHDA, CDR2 SQIVND (reference sequence). Between the trimmed V and J ends, which lost 4 bases and 5 bases, there was a span of 11 bases. CDR3: CASSTAGKETQYF. For the CDR3, the DNA is TGTGCCAGTAGTACGGCGGGGAAGGAGACCCAGTACTTC. Full variable domain (rest looked up from reference TRBV19 and TRBJ2-5): DGGITQSPKYLFRKEGQNVTLSCEQNLNHDAMYWYRQDPGQGLRLIYYSQIVNDFQKGDIAEGYSVSREKKESFPLTVTSAQKNPTAFYLCASSTAGKETQYFGPGTRLLVL.

V gene TRBV7-2 combines with J gene TRBJ2-7, with D tentatively TRBD2 (5 bases). V was trimmed by 5 bases and J by 3 bases, leaving 20 bases between them. This CDR3 contains 16 residues. Germline V CDR1 and CDR2: SGHTA, FQGNSA. CDR3 loop: CASSLTSSPPGYEQYF. CDR3 bases: TGTGCCAGCAGCCTTACTTCTAGCCCGCCGGGCTACGAGCAGTACTTC.

This sequence joins TRBV19 and TRBJ2-3; possibly TRBD2 for D (5 bases). Deletions cut 2 bases from V and 11 bases from J, with 14 bases between. Germline V lookup: CDR1 LNHDA, CDR2 SQIVND (reference sequence). This CDR3 region has 13 residues. The CDR3 nucleotides read TGTGCCAGTAGTATATCCCCCAGCGGCGGGCAGTATTTT. Its protein is CASSISPSGGQYF.

The rearrangement links TRBV2 to TRBJ2-3, with D possibly matching TRBD2 (6 bases). Between the trimmed V and J ends, which lost 7 bases and 0 bases, there was a span of 14 bases. Germline V gene data show CDR1 as SNHLY and CDR2 as FYNNEI. There are 15 residues in the CDR3. CDR3 loop: CASIHSGISTDTQYF. The CDR3, as DNA: TGTGCCAGCATCCATAGCGGAATTAGCACAGATACGCAGTATTTT.